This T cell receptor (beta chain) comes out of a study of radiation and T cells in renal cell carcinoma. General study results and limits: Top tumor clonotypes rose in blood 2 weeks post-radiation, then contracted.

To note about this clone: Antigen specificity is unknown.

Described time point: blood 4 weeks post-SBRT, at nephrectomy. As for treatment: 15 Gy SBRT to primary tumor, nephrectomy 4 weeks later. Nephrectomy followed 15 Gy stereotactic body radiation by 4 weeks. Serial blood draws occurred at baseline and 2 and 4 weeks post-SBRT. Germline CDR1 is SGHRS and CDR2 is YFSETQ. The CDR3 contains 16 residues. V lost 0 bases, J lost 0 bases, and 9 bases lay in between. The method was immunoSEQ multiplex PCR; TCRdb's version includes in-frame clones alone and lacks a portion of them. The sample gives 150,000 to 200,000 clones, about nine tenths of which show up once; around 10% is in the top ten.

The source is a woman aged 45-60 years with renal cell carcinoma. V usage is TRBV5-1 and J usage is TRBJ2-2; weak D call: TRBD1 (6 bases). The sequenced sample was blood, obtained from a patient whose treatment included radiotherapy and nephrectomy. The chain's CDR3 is CASSLGRQANTGELFF. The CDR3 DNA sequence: TGCGCCAGCAGCTTGGGTCGACAGGCGAACACCGGGGAGCTGTTTTTT.